Each of the 21 T cell receptor beta chains below was sequenced from the same sample in a study of human T cells and chemical hapten exposure. Sample time point: patch test 2, 6 weeks after DPC sensitization. Indicated treatment: therapeutic diphenylcyclopropenone sensitization with weekly scalp DPC. Using its own MiXCR run on the RACE reads, TCRdb lists one record per CDR3 protein. The table shows 110,000 to 150,000 distinct CDR3 sequences, with approximately 12% occurring only once. This material consisted of whole blood, taken in connection with sensitization to the hapten diphenylcyclopropenone (DPC). The origin of the receptors is a woman aged 45-59 years with alopecia areata. Some clones in this sample may be carry-over from other donors' samples.

The gene calls are TRBV7-6 and TRBJ2-5; D is unclear. V lost 5 bases to trimming and J lost 5 bases, with 12 bases between them. CDR1 is SGHVS and CDR2 is FNYEAQ in the germline V gene. The CDR3 consists of 13 residues. The CDR3 DNA follows: TGTGCCAGCAGCCCCACGAGGACCGAGACCCAGTACTTC. Its protein product is CASSPTRTETQYF.

The chain employs TRBV12-3 or TRBV12-4 and TRBJ2-3; D tentatively fits TRBD1 or TRBD2 (5 bases each). Deletions cut 5 bases from V and 0 bases from J, with 12 bases between. CDR3 length: 15 residues. The CDR3 DNA reads as TGTGCCAGCAGTAACCCGGGACCGAGCACAGATACGCAGTATTTT. This translates into CASSNPGPSTDTQYF.

This clonotype was detected many times. A junction boundary mismatches the germline segment, possibly from a read error. V gene TRBV7-7 combines with J gene TRBJ2-2, with TRBD1 matching 7 bases. CDR1 is SSHAT and CDR2 is FNYEAQ in the germline V gene (reference sequence). There are 14 residues in the CDR3. The DNA of the CDR3 is TGTGCTAGCAGCTTCACAGGGGTCTCCGGGGAGCTGTTTTTT. It yields the protein CASSFTGVSGELFF.

Only a few counts were recorded for this clonotype. The rearrangement links TRBV9 to TRBJ1-1; the match to TRBD1 covers 8 bases. This CDR3 has 15 amino acids. Trimming at V came to 0 bases and at J to 6 bases, leaving 7 bases not matched to a gene. CDR1 SGDLS and CDR2 YYNGEE come from the germline V gene. The DNA for the CDR3 is TGTGCCAGCAGCGTAGACCAGGGGGCTGCCGCTGAAGCTTTCTTT. Protein product: CASSVDQGAAAEAFF.

This clonotype was observed a few times. The V and J genes are TRBV6-2 or TRBV6-3 and TRBJ2-1, with 10 bases identical to TRBD2. Per germline, CDR1 MNHEY and CDR2 SVGEGT. The junction had 7 bases not matched to a gene; V was cut back by 0 bases and J by 8 bases. This CDR3 is built from 16 residues. The CDR3 loop reads CASSYSGTSVVDEQFF. CDR3 in DNA: TGTGCCAGCAGTTACTCAGGGACTAGCGTTGTGGATGAGCAGTTCTTC.

This clonotype was recorded at least ten times. The chain joins TRBV28 to TRBJ2-3; 10 bases are a match to TRBD2. Germline CDR1 and CDR2: MDHEN and SYDVKM. V dropped 6 bases and J dropped 6; count of bases not matched to a gene: 9. The CDR3 loop spans 15 amino acids. DNA of the CDR3: TGTGCCAGCAGCCCTAGCGGGAGTCTAGGGGATACGCAGTATTTT. Amino acid sequence: CASSPSGSLGDTQYF.

A few counts support this clonotype. The V and J genes are TRBV5-1 and TRBJ2-1; 7 bases are a match to TRBD2. Germline assignment: CDR1 SGHRS and CDR2 YFSETQ. The CDR3 has 13 amino acids. The V segment lost 4 bases and the J segment 6 bases; nucleotides outside the gene matches: 4. The DNA for the CDR3 is TGCGCCAGCAGCCAAGCTAGCGGCAATGAGCAGTTCTTC. Translating gives CASSQASGNEQFF.

The chain couples TRBV28 to TRBJ2-7; D perhaps matches TRBD1 (6 bases). Germline loops: CDR1 MDHEN, CDR2 SYDVKM. Between the trimmed V and J ends, which lost 2 bases and 6 bases, there was a span of 17 bases. The CDR3 sequence is 15 residues long. CDR3 loop: CASSLAGVPGGEQYF. The DNA of the CDR3 is TGTGCCAGCAGTTTAGCAGGGGTCCCCGGCGGCGAGCAGTACTTC.

The V and J genes are TRBV6-5 and TRBJ1-2, with TRBD1 matching 9 bases. Trimming at V came to 5 bases and at J to 6 bases, leaving 4 bases not matched to a gene. Germline values: CDR1 MNHEY, CDR2 SVGAGI. The CDR3 covers 13 residues. The CDR3 sequence is CASSKQGAHGYTF. The DNA of the CDR3 is TGTGCCAGCAGTAAACAGGGGGCCCATGGCTACACCTTC.

This clonotype was seen only a few times. The chain links TRBV2 to TRBJ2-7; D is possibly TRBD2 (6 bases). CDR1 and CDR2 (germline): SNHLY, FYNNEI. Trimming shortened V by 9 bases and J by 4 bases, and 16 bases separated the two germline ends. The CDR3 sequence is 13 residues long. The CDR3 DNA reads TGTGCCAGTACGGGAGCCCAAAGATACGAGCAGTACTTC. It encodes CASTGAQRYEQYF.

The chain has TRBV28 and TRBJ2-2; 7 bases align to TRBD1. The CDR3 loop spans 16 amino acids. Germline trimming cut 7 bases from V and 2 bases from J; bases unmatched to any gene: 10. Germline V gives CDR1 MDHEN, CDR2 SYDVKM. The CDR3 protein is CASTSLRTGNTGELFF. CDR3 DNA sequence: TGTGCCAGCACCTCACTTAGGACAGGCAACACCGGGGAGCTGTTTTTT. Together with reference TRBV28 and TRBJ2-2, the CDR3 gives the full variable domain: DVKVTQSSRYLVKRTGEKVFLECVQDMDHENMFWYRQDPGLGLRLIYFSYDVKMKEKGDIPEGYSVSREKKERFSLILESASTNQTSMYLCASTSLRTGNTGELFFGEGSRLTVL.

This clonotype has just a few counts. The V call is TRBV18, the J call TRBJ1-6, with 7 bases that match TRBD1. J lost 5 bases, V lost 4 bases, and 2 bases had no gene match. The CDR3 spans 14 residues. The germline V gene has CDR1 KGHSH and CDR2 LQKENI. In DNA form, the CDR3 reads TGTGCCAGCTCACAAGGGACAGATAATTCACCCCTCCACTTT. As protein: CASSQGTDNSPLHF.

This clonotype showed up just a few times. The chain employs TRBV19 and TRBJ2-7; 10 bases map to TRBD1. Germline V gene data show CDR1 as LNHDA and CDR2 as SQIVND (reference sequence). The ends lost 5 bases at V and 6 bases at J; junction bases unmatched: 7. The CDR3 runs 14 residues. For the CDR3, the DNA is TGTGCCAGTAGTGGGACAGGGGCCGGGAGCGAGCAGTACTTC. Its translation: CASSGTGAGSEQYF. Together with reference TRBV19 and TRBJ2-7, the CDR3 gives the full variable domain: DGGITQSPKYLFRKEGQNVTLSCEQNLNHDAMYWYRQDPGQGLRLIYYSQIVNDFQKGDIAEGYSVSREKKESFPLTVTSAQKNPTAFYLCASSGTGAGSEQYFGPGTRLTVT.

This clonotype was counted between two and nine times. This chain links TRBV5-1 with TRBJ2-4; D gene uncertain. This CDR3 region has 14 residues. Germline V gene lookup returns CDR1 SGHRS and CDR2 YFSETQ. V was clipped by 0 bases and J by 4 bases, with 8 bases between them. CDR3 amino acids: CASSLVPGKNIQYF. The CDR3 nucleotides read TGCGCCAGCAGCTTGGTTCCGGGTAAAAACATTCAGTACTTC. The full variable domain, rest sourced from reference TRBV5-1 and TRBJ2-4, is KAGVTQTPRYLIKTRGQQVTLSCSPISGHRSVSWYQQTPGQGLQFLFEYFSETQRNKGNFPGRFSGRQFSNSRSEMNVSTLELGDSALYLCASSLVPGKNIQYFGAGTRLSVL.

The V gene is TRBV6-5, the J gene TRBJ2-1, with D unresolved. The CDR3 loop spans 12 amino acids. The V gene lost 2 bases and the J gene lost 7 bases, with 6 bases spanning the gap. Germline V CDR1 and CDR2: MNHEY, SVGAGI. The CDR3 here is CASSYEGNEQFF. In nucleotides, the CDR3 is TGTGCCAGCAGTTACGAAGGGAATGAGCAGTTCTTC.

This clonotype was detected a few times. The rearrangement uses TRBV5-1 and TRBJ2-3; possibly TRBD2 for D (6 bases). The CDR3 runs 16 residues. Germline V lookup: CDR1 SGHRS, CDR2 YFSETQ. Trimming pared 4 bases from V and 3 bases from J, leaving 18 bases between. DNA for the CDR3: TGCGCCAGCAGCCCCCCAACTAGCCCTTGGACAGATACGCAGTATTTT. Its protein is CASSPPTSPWTDTQYF.

This clonotype has at least ten counts. CDR3 residues: CSASPGTGYSNQPQHF. The CDR3 DNA sequence: TGCAGTGCTAGCCCCGGGACAGGTTATAGCAATCAGCCCCAGCATTTT. The chain joins TRBV20-1 to TRBJ1-5; TRBD1 matches 8 bases. Unmatched junction bases numbered 7, after V lost 3 bases and J lost 0 bases. The germline gives CDR1 DFQATT, CDR2 SNEGSKA (reference sequence). The CDR3 has 16 residues.

The chain has TRBV19 and TRBJ2-7, with D maybe TRBD1 (6 bases). CDR1 is LNHDA, CDR2 SQIVND, per germline (reference sequence). There are 15 residues in the CDR3. The germline V and J ends were trimmed by 1 base and 2 bases, with 12 bases remaining between them. The CDR3, as DNA: TGTGCCAGTAGTATAGCCGCCAGGGGTCCCTACGAGCAGTACTTC. Translated, it gives CASSIAARGPYEQYF.

This clonotype was seen repeatedly, ten times or more. The CDR3 protein is CASSHRRDSEAFF. The CDR3 DNA is TGCGCCAGCAGCCACAGGAGGGACAGTGAAGCTTTCTTT. The V call is TRBV4-3, the J call TRBJ1-1, with TRBD1 matching over 7 bases. This CDR3 is built from 13 residues. V lost 3 bases and J lost 7; bases outside the gene matches: 5. Germline V gene data show CDR1 as LGHNA and CDR2 as YSLEER.

This chain uses TRBV7-7 with TRBJ2-7; D is undetermined. Trimming shortened V by 5 bases and J by 4 bases, and 12 bases separated the two germline ends. This CDR3 has 13 amino acids. Germline V gene sequence: CDR1 SSHAT, CDR2 FNYEAQ (reference sequence). The chain's CDR3 is CASSPEPGYEQYF. CDR3 sequence (DNA): TGTGCCAGCAGCCCTGAGCCGGGTTACGAGCAGTACTTC.

The rearrangement uses TRBV18 and TRBJ2-5; TRBD1 might be the D (6 bases). CDR1 KGHSH and CDR2 LQKENI come from the germline V gene. The CDR3 is 16 amino acids. The V end lost 0 bases, the J end lost 3 bases, and 14 bases lay between the germline ends. The CDR3 spells CASSPPRKGGEETQYF. The CDR3 region has the DNA TGTGCCAGCTCACCACCGAGGAAAGGGGGAGAAGAGACCCAGTACTTC.